The next 24 T cell receptor beta chains were all read from a single sample in a study of beta chain features in type 1 diabetes. As every portion of the isolated RNA was reverse transcribed, the sequencing read expressed TCRB transcripts. Measured with immunoSEQ multiplex PCR; TCRdb has only the in-frame clones, and not every one. The data show about 360,000 clones, roughly 12% seen once. Material: naive CD4+ T cells from blood. These receptors all stem from a man aged 18 to 29 in good health.

The table lists this clone with a few counts. Other DNA variants within this sample encode the same CDR3. The chain couples TRBV7-2 to TRBJ2-7, with a weak D call TRBD1 (6 bases). There are 14 residues in the CDR3. Per germline, CDR1 SGHTA and CDR2 FQGNSA. Between the trimmed V and J ends, which lost 5 bases and 3 bases, there was a span of 14 bases. The CDR3 sequence is CASSPGRGGYEQYF. CDR3 bases: TGTGCCAGCAGCCCGGGAAGAGGGGGCTACGAGCAGTACTTC.

This chain links TRBV14 with TRBJ1-2; D is possibly TRBD1 (5 bases). Trimming stripped 4 bases from V and 5 bases from J, with 14 bases between. This CDR3 spans 14 amino acids. Germline values: CDR1 SGHDN, CDR2 FVKESK. The CDR3 DNA follows: TGTGCCAGCAGCCCCCTTGGGGGACTGTATGGCTACACCTTC. Translating it yields CASSPLGGLYGYTF.

The CDR3 reads CASSAGSEQYF. The CDR3 nucleotides are TGCGCCAGCAGCGCGGGGAGCGAGCAGTACTTC. The chain employs TRBV4-3 and TRBJ2-7; tentatively, D is TRBD2 (6 bases). Germline V gene lookup returns CDR1 LGHNA and CDR2 YSLEER. The CDR3 spans 11 residues. The germline V and J ends were trimmed by 5 bases and 6 bases, with 8 bases remaining between them.

The CDR3 bases are TGTGCCAGCAGGGGGGGGACTCAAGAGACCCAGTACTTC. As protein: CASRGGTQETQYF. This chain uses TRBV2 with TRBJ2-5; 7 nucleotides align to TRBD2. V shed 6 bases and J 2 bases; nucleotides not matched to a gene: 3. The CDR3 is 13 residues long. Per the germline V gene, CDR1 is SNHLY and CDR2 is FYNNEI. The full variable domain, its missing parts supplied by reference TRBV2 and TRBJ2-5, is EPEVTQTPSHQVTQMGQEVILRCVPISNHLYFYWYRQILGQKVEFLVSFYNNEISEKSEIFDDQFSVERPDGSNFTLKIRSTKLEDSAMYFCASRGGTQETQYFGPGTRLLVL.

This clone was seen a handful of times. This chain connects TRBV19 to TRBJ2-7, with TRBD2 matching 7 bases. J was trimmed by 0 bases and V by 7 bases; bases with no gene match: 9. This CDR3 comprises 15 residues. Germline assignment: CDR1 LNHDA and CDR2 SQIVND (reference sequence). Written as DNA, the CDR3 is TGTGCCAGTAAGGATAACGGGGGGAGCTCCTACGAGCAGTACTTC. This encodes CASKDNGGSSYEQYF.

This clone has a handful of counts. V and J are TRBV4-2 and TRBJ2-7; D remains ambiguous. This CDR3 spans 17 amino acids. Looked up from germline, CDR1 is LGHNA and CDR2 is YNFKEQ. Deletions cut 0 bases from V and 3 bases from J, with 18 bases between. The CDR3 nucleotides are TGTGCCAGCAGCCAAGATAAAGTTGGCGGAAGGAGCTACGAGCAGTACTTC. Amino acid sequence: CASSQDKVGGRSYEQYF.

CDR3 nucleotides: TGCGCCAGCAGCTTGAGGGTGATTAGCGGGGGCTCCGAGCAGTACTTC. It specifies CASSLRVISGGSEQYF. This rearrangement joins TRBV5-1 to TRBJ2-7, with 9 bases identical to TRBD2. Germline CDR1 is SGHRS and CDR2 is YFSETQ. This CDR3 region has 16 residues. The J segment lost 6 bases and the V segment lost 1 base, leaving 11 bases of the junction unmatched.

V usage is TRBV14 and J usage is TRBJ2-1; 8 bases map to TRBD2. V lost 2 bases to trimming and J lost 5 bases; unmatched junction nucleotides: 2. Germline V gene lookup returns CDR1 SGHDN and CDR2 FVKESK. This CDR3 is 14 amino acids long. The CDR3, as DNA: TGTGCCAGCAGCCAACTTAGCGGGAACAATGAGCAGTTCTTC. Translation: CASSQLSGNNEQFF.

V usage is TRBV7-9 and J usage is TRBJ2-6, with 9 bases identical to TRBD1. The germline gives CDR1 SEHNR, CDR2 FQNEAQ (reference sequence). The trim removed 4 bases at V and 3 bases at J, leaving 13 bases unmatched. The CDR3 consists of 19 residues. The CDR3 sequence is CASSSPRDRVFLGANVLTF. CDR3 nucleotide sequence: TGTGCCAGCAGCTCGCCGCGGGACAGGGTTTTTCTTGGGGCCAACGTCCTGACTTTC.

The chain employs TRBV6-5 and TRBJ2-7, with 8 bases matching TRBD2. V was pared by 5 bases and J by 9 bases, with 3 bases of the junction left unmatched. The CDR3 runs 11 residues. From germline, CDR1 is MNHEY and CDR2 SVGAGI. The CDR3 sequence: CASSPGGGQYF. The CDR3 bases are TGTGCCAGCAGTCCCGGGGGGGGGCAGTACTTC.

The genes are TRBV6-1 and TRBJ1-1; 7 nucleotides align to TRBD1. This CDR3 comprises 13 residues. Germline assignment: CDR1 MNHNS and CDR2 SASEGT. J gave up 7 bases and V 7 bases, and 9 bases lay outside the gene matches. CDR3 bases: TGTGCCAGCACTCGAAATAGACAGGGTGAAGCTTTCTTT. It specifies CASTRNRQGEAFF.

This clone was observed a few times. This chain connects TRBV30 to TRBJ1-4, with a tentative D call TRBD1 (5 bases). There are 13 residues in the CDR3. Germline assignment: CDR1 GTSNPN and CDR2 SVGIG (reference sequence). The V gene lost 5 bases and the J gene lost 4 bases, with 11 bases spanning the gap. For the CDR3, the DNA is TGTGCCTGGGACCACAGGTTTAATGAAAAACTGTTTTTT. Translating gives CAWDHRFNEKLFF.

This rearrangement joins TRBV11-3 to TRBJ2-7; 7 positions agree with TRBD1. The trim removed 4 bases at V and 3 bases at J, leaving 6 bases unmatched. This CDR3 comprises 14 residues. Germline-derived CDR1 and CDR2 are SGHNT and YENEEA. The CDR3 protein is CASSSSGQNYEQYF. The CDR3 DNA is TGTGCCAGCAGCTCATCGGGACAGAACTACGAGCAGTACTTC.

This clone has more than one count but fewer than ten. The chain recombines TRBV29-1 with TRBJ2-3, with 7 bases fitting TRBD2. The trim removed 7 bases at V and 7 bases at J, leaving 11 bases unmatched. CDR3 length: 13 amino acids. Germline CDR1 is SQVTM and CDR2 is ANQGSEA. The CDR3 protein is CSADGGMLNTQYF. CDR3 DNA sequence: TGCAGCGCTGACGGGGGGATGCTTAATACGCAGTATTTT.

The chain employs TRBV4-1 and TRBJ1-3; maybe TRBD1 (5 bases). Germline lookup yields CDR1 MGHRA and CDR2 YSYEKL. V was shortened by 0 bases and J by 5 bases, with 11 bases between the two germline ends. There are 15 residues in the CDR3. CDR3 bases: TGCGCCAGCAGCCAAGATGAAGGGGTTCGAAACACCATATATTTT. Protein product: CASSQDEGVRNTIYF.

This clone has a handful of counts. The chain carries TRBV4-1 and TRBJ1-1, with a weak D call TRBD1 (6 bases). This CDR3 region has 12 residues. Germline loops: CDR1 MGHRA, CDR2 YSYEKL. The V end lost 4 bases, the J end lost 7 bases, and 10 bases lay between the germline ends. The CDR3 region is CASSRPGVEAFF. DNA of the CDR3: TGCGCCAGCAGCCGTCCAGGGGTTGAAGCTTTCTTT.

In this sample, this clone turned up a few times. The chain combines TRBV29-1 with TRBJ1-5; 9 bases line up with TRBD1. The CDR3 has 18 residues. V was pared by 5 bases and J by 3 bases, with 17 bases of the junction left unmatched. The germline gives CDR1 SQVTM, CDR2 ANQGSEA. The chain's CDR3 is CSVQTWTGDIGFNQPQHF. The CDR3 DNA is TGCAGCGTTCAGACCTGGACAGGGGATATCGGCTTCAATCAGCCCCAGCATTTT.

This clone has more than one count but fewer than ten. The chain joins TRBV30 to TRBJ2-1; 11 nucleotides agree with TRBD2. The V and J ends lost 4 bases and 9 bases, in that order; junction bases with no gene match: 14. Germline V gene data show CDR1 as GTSNPN and CDR2 as SVGIG (reference sequence). This CDR3 region has 16 residues. The CDR3 spells CAWIARKLAGEPEQFF. The CDR3 region has the DNA TGTGCCTGGATTGCCCGGAAACTAGCGGGAGAGCCTGAGCAGTTCTTC.

The chain couples TRBV6-5 to TRBJ2-7; 7 bases are a match to TRBD1. Germline CDR1 and CDR2: MNHEY and SVGAGI. Trimming at V came to 6 bases and at J to 2 bases, leaving 10 bases not matched to a gene. CDR3 size: 15 residues. The CDR3 nucleotides are TGTGCCAGCAGCCGGGACAGAAGCATTCCCTACGAGCAGTACTTC. Amino acids: CASSRDRSIPYEQYF.

V is TRBV19 and J is TRBJ2-7, with a tentative D call TRBD2 (5 bases). The CDR3 has 12 residues. Germline V gene lookup returns CDR1 LNHDA and CDR2 SQIVND (reference sequence). The V end was cut by 7 bases, the J end by 4 bases, with 11 bases between. CDR3 sequence reads: CASTGEGYEQYF. Written as DNA, the CDR3 is TGTGCCAGTACCGGAGAGGGTTACGAGCAGTACTTC. The full variable domain, rest sourced from reference TRBV19 and TRBJ2-7, is DGGITQSPKYLFRKEGQNVTLSCEQNLNHDAMYWYRQDPGQGLRLIYYSQIVNDFQKGDIAEGYSVSREKKESFPLTVTSAQKNPTAFYLCASTGEGYEQYFGPGTRLTVT.

This chain uses TRBV25-1 with TRBJ2-2; 10 positions agree with TRBD1. This CDR3 has 16 residues. The germline V gene encodes CDR1 MGHDK and CDR2 SYGVNS. Losses at the gene ends were 5 bases for V and 4 bases for J; bases not matched to a gene: 7. CDR3 bases: TGTGCCAGCAGTCTTGCCGGGACAGGGGTCACCGGGGAGCTGTTTTTT. Residues: CASSLAGTGVTGELFF.

This clone has a handful of counts. The gene calls are TRBV19 and TRBJ1-2, with D perhaps matching TRBD1 (5 bases). Germline V gene sequence: CDR1 LNHDA, CDR2 SQIVND (reference sequence). Trimming shortened V by 6 bases and J by 4 bases, and 15 bases separated the two germline ends. There are 14 residues in the CDR3. Written as DNA, the CDR3 is TGTGCCAGTAGCACCCAGGGATCGGCCTATGGCTACACCTTC. It specifies CASSTQGSAYGYTF.

In this sample, this clone turned up a few times. V usage is TRBV29-1 and J usage is TRBJ2-7; D possibly corresponds to TRBD2 (5 bases). Between the trimmed V and J ends, which lost 3 bases and 1 base, there was a span of 10 bases. The CDR3 runs to 13 residues. The germline V gene has CDR1 SQVTM and CDR2 ANQGSEA. As DNA, the CDR3 is TGCAGCGTTGAGATCGGGGTATCCTACGAGCAGTACTTC. As protein: CSVEIGVSYEQYF.

Only a few counts were recorded for this clone. The CDR3: CASTTPGEKLFF. The CDR3 nucleotides are TGTGCCAGCACCACGCCGGGTGAAAAACTGTTTTTT. The genes are TRBV25-1 and TRBJ1-4; D gene ambiguous. This CDR3 spans 12 amino acids. The germline V gene has CDR1 MGHDK and CDR2 SYGVNS. Trimming removed 7 bases from V and 7 bases from J, with 10 bases in between.